The 26 T cell receptor beta chains in this list originate from one sample, sequenced in a study of T cell repertoires in cytomegalovirus infection. Via MiXCR, TCRdb re-called the reads, giving one row per CDR3 protein. The sample holds some 160,000 distinct CDR3 sequences, roughly 17% seen once. The specimen was CD8+ T cells from PBMCs. These TCRs come from a human donor in good health (CMV status not recorded). Some clones in this sample may be carry-over from other donors' samples.

The V gene is TRBV28, the J gene TRBJ1-1; a possible D gene is TRBD1 (5 bases). The germline V gene has CDR1 MDHEN and CDR2 SYDVKM. Trimming took 4 bases from V and 5 from J, leaving 14 bases between them. This CDR3 has 14 residues. Written as DNA, the CDR3 is TGTGCCAGCAGTTGGGACGTCGGATTAACTGAAGCTTTCTTT. Its translation is CASSWDVGLTEAFF.

This clonotype was seen only a few times. V gene TRBV7-9 combines with J gene TRBJ1-1; 9 nucleotides agree with TRBD1. The CDR3 is made up of 15 amino acids. The germline V gene has CDR1 SEHNR and CDR2 FQNEAQ (reference sequence). Unmatched junction bases numbered 5, after V lost 2 bases and J lost 4 bases. CDR3 residues: CASSLRTGVGTEAFF. As DNA, the CDR3 is TGTGCCAGCAGCTTAAGGACAGGGGTGGGCACTGAAGCTTTCTTT.

CDR3 sequence reads: CASSYSSVATGSYEQYF. The CDR3 DNA reads TGTGCCAGCAGTTATTCGTCGGTGGCGACAGGATCCTACGAGCAGTACTTC. The V call is TRBV6-2 or TRBV6-3, the J call TRBJ2-7, with D perhaps matching TRBD1 (6 bases). V lost 3 bases to trimming and J lost 1 base, with 19 bases between them. Germline lookup yields CDR1 MNHEY and CDR2 SVGEGT. This CDR3 is built from 17 residues.

This clonotype was picked up a small number of times. The rearrangement joins TRBV12-3 or TRBV12-4 to TRBJ2-7; D is possibly TRBD1 or TRBD2 (5 bases each). The germline V and J ends were trimmed by 7 bases and 2 bases, with 15 bases remaining between them. The CDR3 length is 14 residues. The chain's CDR3 is CASNYRDPAYEQYF. The CDR3 coding sequence is TGTGCCAGCAATTACCGGGACCCAGCCTACGAGCAGTACTTC.

V gene TRBV7-2 combines with J gene TRBJ2-7; D unclear. Germline CDR1 is SGHTA and CDR2 is FQGNSA. The CDR3 spans 12 residues. V shed 5 bases and J shed 2 bases, with 7 bases lying between them. CDR3 region: CASSAATYEQYF. The CDR3 nucleotides read TGTGCCAGCAGCGCCGCAACCTACGAGCAGTACTTC. Full variable domain (rest looked up from reference TRBV7-2 and TRBJ2-7): GAGVSQSPSNKVTEKGKDVELRCDPISGHTALYWYRQSLGQGLEFLIYFQGNSAPDKSGLPSDRFSAERTGGSVSTLTIQRTQQEDSAVYLCASSAATYEQYFGPGTRLTVT.

Concerning this clonotype itself: A much larger clonotype is one base distant, so this may be a read error. The genes are TRBV12-3 or TRBV12-4 and TRBJ2-5, with no clear D. The CDR3 is made up of 12 amino acids. V lost 3 bases and J lost 0, with 2 bases in between. The CDR3 DNA reads TGTGCCAGCAGTTTTTACCAAGAGACCCAGTACTTC. Amino acids: CASSFYQETQYF.

This clonotype turned up a few times. This rearrangement joins TRBV6-6 to TRBJ1-5, with unresolved D. The germline V gene has CDR1 MNHNY and CDR2 SVGAGI (reference sequence). This CDR3 has 13 residues. V lost 6 bases, J lost 3 bases, and 9 bases lay in between. The CDR3 DNA reads as TGTGCCAGCAGCGTCTACGCCAATCAGCCCCAGCATTTT. It specifies CASSVYANQPQHF.

This chain uses TRBV28 with TRBJ2-3; perhaps D is TRBD1 or TRBD2 (5 bases each). Germline V gene lookup returns CDR1 MDHEN and CDR2 SYDVKM. V was trimmed by 5 bases and J by 0 bases, leaving 9 bases between them. CDR3 length: 14 residues. CDR3 in amino acids: CASSLWDSTDTQYF. The DNA of the CDR3 is TGTGCCAGCAGTCTTTGGGACAGCACAGATACGCAGTATTTT.

V usage is TRBV9 and J usage is TRBJ2-1, with 7 nucleotides matching TRBD2. The CDR3 contains 16 residues. V gave up 4 bases and J gave up 8 bases; unmatched junction bases: 15. Germline values: CDR1 SGDLS, CDR2 YYNGEE. CDR3 in amino acids: CASSPSGGRAVDEQFF. DNA for the CDR3: TGTGCCAGCAGCCCCAGCGGAGGGAGGGCGGTGGATGAGCAGTTCTTC.

V gene TRBV9 combines with J gene TRBJ2-1, with a possible D match to TRBD2 (6 bases). Germline CDR1 is SGDLS and CDR2 is YYNGEE. V shed 0 bases and J shed 10 bases, with 14 bases lying between them. The CDR3 has 14 amino acids. CDR3 protein: CASSVEAGIDEQFF. CDR3 in DNA: TGTGCCAGCAGCGTAGAGGCGGGGATTGACGAGCAGTTCTTC.

The table lists this clonotype with a few counts. V usage is TRBV12-3 or TRBV12-4 and J usage is TRBJ1-3, with D possibly matching TRBD1 (6 bases). CDR3 length equals 14 residues. The germline V and J ends were trimmed by 3 bases and 6 bases, with 12 bases remaining between them. The CDR3: CASSFSGAKNTIYF. CDR3 in DNA: TGTGCCAGCAGTTTCTCGGGGGCTAAAAACACCATATATTTT.

This sequence joins TRBV28 and TRBJ2-3; D gene uncertain. Trimming cost V 2 bases and J 4 bases, with 34 bases left between them. Germline loops: CDR1 MDHEN, CDR2 SYDVKM. This CDR3 region has 22 residues. The CDR3 is CASSLVGRLDNLQSLTSDTQYF. The CDR3 nucleotides are TGTGCCAGCAGTTTAGTTGGCAGGCTGGATAACTTACAAAGTTTAACTTCAGATACGCAGTATTTT.

The CDR3: CASSFRDRPYNEQFF. The CDR3 nucleotides read TGTGCCAGCAGTTTCCGGGACAGGCCGTACAATGAGCAGTTCTTC. The chain uses TRBV28 and TRBJ2-1; 8 bases fit TRBD1. Per germline, CDR1 MDHEN and CDR2 SYDVKM. V gave up 3 bases and J gave up 4 bases; unmatched junction bases: 5. The CDR3 extends over 15 amino acids.

This clonotype has only a few counts. The gene calls are TRBV7-9 and TRBJ2-7; weak D call: TRBD1 (7 bases). V lost 2 bases and J lost 7, with 21 bases in between. The V gene's germline CDR1 is SEHNR and CDR2 FQNEAQ (reference sequence). The CDR3 is 16 amino acids. The CDR3 here is CASSLPKGQAAGEQYF. The CDR3 bases are TGTGCCAGCAGCTTACCTAAAGGACAGGCGGCGGGGGAGCAGTACTTC.

In its sample, this clonotype was seen a few times. The V gene is TRBV7-2, the J gene TRBJ2-5; D perhaps matches TRBD1 (5 bases). The V end lost 5 bases, the J end lost 1 base, and 17 bases lay between the germline ends. CDR3 length equals 16 residues. Per germline, CDR1 SGHTA and CDR2 FQGNSA. The CDR3 DNA reads as TGTGCCAGCAGCCGTGGACACCTGGGATTCCAAGAGACCCAGTACTTC. Protein sequence: CASSRGHLGFQETQYF.

This chain connects TRBV27 to TRBJ2-7, with TRBD2 matching over 7 bases. CDR3 length: 16 amino acids. Germline CDR1 and CDR2: MNHEY and SMNVEV (reference sequence). V lost 5 bases and J lost 2; bases outside the gene matches: 12. DNA for the CDR3: TGTGCCAGCAGTCCCTACGGGGGGTCCGTTCCCTACGAGCAGTACTTC. This gives the protein CASSPYGGSVPYEQYF.

The V and J genes are TRBV7-3 and TRBJ2-1; 8 positions agree with TRBD1. Germline V gene data show CDR1 as SGHTA and CDR2 as FQGTGA. J gave up 2 bases and V 8 bases, and 5 bases lay outside the gene matches. CDR3 size: 14 residues. The CDR3 DNA sequence: TGTGCCAGCTGGACAGGGAGGACCTACAATGAGCAGTTCTTC. It translates to CASWTGRTYNEQFF.

J is TRBJ2-1 and V is TRBV7-3, with D possibly TRBD2 on 5 matching bases. This CDR3 contains 14 residues. The ends were cut back, 1 base at V and 4 bases at J, with 8 bases in the middle. Germline CDR1 and CDR2: SGHTA and FQGTGA. CDR3 sequence: CASSLKEEYNEQFF. CDR3 nucleotide sequence: TGTGCCAGCAGCTTAAAGGAGGAATACAATGAGCAGTTCTTC.

This clonotype was observed at least ten times. The chain couples TRBV6-2 or TRBV6-3 to TRBJ2-1; 7 bases map to TRBD2. V trimming: 5 bases; J trimming: 5 bases; junction bases outside the gene matches: 15. In germline, CDR1 is MNHEY, CDR2 SVGEGT. The CDR3 covers 17 residues. The CDR3 region has the DNA TGTGCCAGCAGTCCCATCAAAGCGGGAACTGGCCACAATGAGCAGTTCTTC. Protein: CASSPIKAGTGHNEQFF.

The table lists this clonotype with a few counts. This sequence joins TRBV28 and TRBJ2-1, with 11 bases that match TRBD2. This CDR3 has 15 amino acids. The J segment lost 6 bases and the V segment lost 2 bases, leaving 3 bases of the junction unmatched. Germline-derived CDR1 and CDR2 are MDHEN and SYDVKM. The CDR3 DNA follows: TGTGCCAGCAGTTTAAATAGCGGGAGGGTCAATGAGCAGTTCTTC. Translating gives CASSLNSGRVNEQFF.

This clonotype showed up just a few times. The conserved phenylalanine or tryptophan is not found at the CDR3 terminus, so this likely reflects a read error. The rearrangement uses TRBV7-2 and TRBJ2-2; TRBD1 matches at 11 bases. V trimming: 4 bases; J trimming: 7 bases; junction bases outside the gene matches: 5. Germline V gene sequence: CDR1 SGHTA, CDR2 FQGNSA. This CDR3 is built from 15 residues. As DNA, the CDR3 is TGTGCCAGCAGCTACAAGGGACAGGGGGTCGGGGAGCTGTTTTTA. Protein product: CASSYKGQGVGELFL.

The CDR3 loop is CASSLAHPANTGELFF. In nucleotides, the CDR3 is TGTGCCAGCAGCTTAGCGCATCCGGCGAACACCGGGGAGCTGTTTTTT. The chain employs TRBV7-8 and TRBJ2-2; D unclear. Germline-derived CDR1 and CDR2 are SGHVS and FQNEAQ. V dropped 0 bases and J dropped 0 bases, with 8 bases sitting between them. The CDR3 extends over 16 amino acids.

There are a few counts of this clonotype. An end of the junction does not agree with germline; a read error may underlie this. CDR3 sequence reads: CASMPPEDSIVREGLYEAKNSQYF. The CDR3 nucleotides are TGTGCCAGCATGCCCCCAGAAGACAGCATTGTGCGGGAGGGCCTGTACGAGGCCAAAAACAGTCAGTACTTC. The chain couples TRBV6-2 or TRBV6-3 to TRBJ2-4; 9 positions match TRBD2. The CDR3 spans 24 residues. CDR1 and CDR2 from the germline V gene are MNHEY and SVGEGT.

This clonotype appeared once. The V gene is TRBV20-1, the J gene TRBJ2-7; a weak D match, TRBD2 (6 bases). V dropped 5 bases and J dropped 7 bases, with 21 bases sitting between them. The germline gives CDR1 DFQATT, CDR2 SNEGSKA (reference sequence). CDR3 length: 14 amino acids. For the CDR3, the DNA is TGCAGTGCTTGCATACCGGGACTCCAGAGGGAGCAGTACTTC. Translation gives CSACIPGLQREQYF.

This clonotype appeared a few times. The V and J genes are TRBV6-6 and TRBJ2-3; 9 bases agree with TRBD2. Germline loops: CDR1 MNHNY, CDR2 SVGAGI (reference sequence). J was trimmed by 9 bases and V by 4 bases; bases with no gene match: 8. The CDR3 runs to 14 residues. CDR3 sequence reads: CASSSDLAGKTQYF. The CDR3, as DNA: TGTGCCAGCAGTTCGGATCTAGCGGGGAAGACGCAGTATTTT.

This clonotype was recorded many times. The chain employs TRBV7-2 and TRBJ2-7; 9 bases line up with TRBD2. V was clipped by 5 bases and J by 4 bases; unmatched bases: 9. This CDR3 spans 15 amino acids. Germline CDR1 reads SGHTA; CDR2 reads FQGNSA. CDR3 region: CASSQRAGGTYEQYF. Here the CDR3 DNA reads TGTGCCAGCAGCCAGAGGGCGGGAGGGACGTACGAGCAGTACTTC. Full variable domain (missing parts from reference TRBV7-2 and TRBJ2-7): GAGVSQSPSNKVTEKGKDVELRCDPISGHTALYWYRQSLGQGLEFLIYFQGNSAPDKSGLPSDRFSAERTGGSVSTLTIQRTQQEDSAVYLCASSQRAGGTYEQYFGPGTRLTVT.